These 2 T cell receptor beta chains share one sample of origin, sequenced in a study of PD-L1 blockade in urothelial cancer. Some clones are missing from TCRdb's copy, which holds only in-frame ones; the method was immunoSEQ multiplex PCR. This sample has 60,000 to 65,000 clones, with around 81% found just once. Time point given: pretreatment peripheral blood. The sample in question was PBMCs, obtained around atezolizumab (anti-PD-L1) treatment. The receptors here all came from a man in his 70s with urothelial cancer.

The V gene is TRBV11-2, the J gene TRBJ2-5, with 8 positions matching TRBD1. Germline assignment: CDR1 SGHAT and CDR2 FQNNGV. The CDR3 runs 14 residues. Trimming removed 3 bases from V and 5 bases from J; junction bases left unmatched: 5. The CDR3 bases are TGTGCCAGCAGCTTGAGGACAGGGATGGAGACCCAGTACTTC. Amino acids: CASSLRTGMETQYF.

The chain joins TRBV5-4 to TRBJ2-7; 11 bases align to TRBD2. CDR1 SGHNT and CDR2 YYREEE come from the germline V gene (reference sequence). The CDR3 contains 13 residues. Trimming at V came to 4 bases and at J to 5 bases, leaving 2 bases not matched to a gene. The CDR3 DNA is TGTGCCAGCAGCCTAGCGGGAGGCGACGAGCAGTACTTC. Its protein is CASSLAGGDEQYF.